The present entry profiles one T cell receptor beta chain with its context. Trimming removed 4 bases at V and 2 bases at J, with 11 bases between. CDR3 length equals 14 residues. Per the germline V gene, CDR1 is MNHNS and CDR2 is SASEGT. Confetti depigmentation, marking active vitiligo, was absent in these patients. No vitiligo treatment was given during the prior three months. This specimen belongs to a study of resident and recirculating memory T cells in vitiligo. The assay was immunoSEQ multiplex PCR, and TCRdb's table has in-frame clones only and misses some. Of approximately 69,000 clones in the sample, roughly 92% were seen once.

This sequence joins TRBV6-1 and TRBJ1-2; perhaps TRBD1 as D (5 bases). Sequencing input: blood. This TCR derives from a male donor with vitiligo. The CDR3 region is CASSADSLNYGYTF. DNA of the CDR3: TGTGCCAGCAGTGCCGACAGTCTCAACTATGGCTACACCTTC.